This T cell receptor (beta chain) originates from a study of Ad26.COV2.S vaccination and SARS-CoV-2 variants. Study details: Into the muscle, Ad26.COV2.S was dosed once or twice, 56 days apart. Study results and caveats: Substantial response breadth was reportedly seen for spike-specific CD8+ and CD4+ T cells after vaccination. Participants in the vaccine arm had higher spike-specific TCR breadth; placebo recipients had lower. Similar non-spike TCR breadth was seen in vaccine and placebo recipients.

Concerning this clone: The antigen remains unidentified. A read error may produce the germline difference seen at one junction end.

Germline CDR1 is SGHVS and CDR2 is FQNEAQ. The length of the CDR3 is 15 residues. Generated by immunoSEQ multiplex PCR, the TCRdb table keeps only in-frame clones and is missing some. The table has about 350,000 clones, 80% to 90% seen once; the top ten hold 3.3%. Noted treatment: 15 to 20 received Ad26.COV2.S at low or high dose, single or two shots; 5 received placebo; per-sample allocation not given. At day 63 after the first vaccine or placebo injection, samples were drawn. The chain carries TRBV7-8 and TRBJ2-5; D gene ambiguous. This clonotype was sampled from a person between 18 and 59 years old who received the Ad26.COV2.S COVID-19 vaccine or a placebo. The sample was peripheral blood, taken in a trial of Ad26.COV2.S vaccine versus placebo. The CDR3 is CASSPPLRHQETQYF. CDR3 bases: TGTGCCAGCAGCCCTCCTCTTCGCCACCAGGAGACCCAGTACTTC.